Listed here is a single T cell receptor beta chain. A J-beta primer mix and a sample-barcoded 5' primer were used in a second PCR of roughly 6 to 11 cycles. TCRdb processed the 5' RACE reads anew with MiXCR; each CDR3 protein has one entry. The table has about 600,000 distinct CDR3 sequences, less than 60% seen once. They isolated at least 6 million PBMCs from each sample. This sample stems from a study of blood T cells in healthy people across ages. The clonotype originates from a man older than 75 in good health. Specimen: blood.

The CDR3 loop is CASKVVNSPLHF. In DNA, the CDR3 is TGTGCCAGCAAGGTGGTCAATTCACCCCTCCACTTT. V is TRBV2 and J is TRBJ1-6; unclear D gene. There are 12 residues in the CDR3. CDR1 SNHLY and CDR2 FYNNEI come from the germline V gene. Trimming pared 7 bases from V and 7 bases from J, leaving 8 bases between.